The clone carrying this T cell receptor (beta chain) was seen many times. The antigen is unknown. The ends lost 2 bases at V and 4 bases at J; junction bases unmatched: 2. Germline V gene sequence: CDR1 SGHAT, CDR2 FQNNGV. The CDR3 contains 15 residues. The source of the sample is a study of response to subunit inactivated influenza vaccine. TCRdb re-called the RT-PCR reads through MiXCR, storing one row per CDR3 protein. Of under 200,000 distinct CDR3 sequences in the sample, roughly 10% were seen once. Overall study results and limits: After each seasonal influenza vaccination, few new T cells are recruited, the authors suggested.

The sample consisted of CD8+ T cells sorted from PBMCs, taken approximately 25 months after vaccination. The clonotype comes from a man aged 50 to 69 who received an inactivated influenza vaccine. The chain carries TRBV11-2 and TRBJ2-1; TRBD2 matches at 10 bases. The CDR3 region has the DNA TGTGCCAGCAGCTTAAGCGGGGGGGAGTACAATGAGCAGTTCTTC. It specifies CASSLSGGEYNEQFF.